This TCR beta chain appears in the sequencing data of a study of OX40 agonist ivuxolimab in advanced cancers. Study-wide results and limits: Relatively little clonal expansion, among the lowest observed, appeared in partial responders at 0.1-3.0 mg/kg. No determination was made of the antigen specificity of the expanded peripheral T cells. Normalized T-cell clonal expansion was also low in a subset of nonresponders.

People who had autoimmune disease history or systemic immunosuppression were excluded. Germline CDR1 reads MGHDK; CDR2 reads SYGVNS. The V end lost 3 bases, the J end lost 3 bases, and 11 bases lay between the germline ends. There are 15 residues in the CDR3. The data were produced by immunoSEQ multiplex PCR, yet TCRdb's version contains in-frame clones alone and is incomplete. Of about 35,000 clones in the sample, about 84% were seen once. About this clone: The antigen remains undetermined.

The TCR sequence derives from an adult with an advanced solid tumor such as melanoma, head and neck, liver or kidney cancer. The material was CD4+ or CD8+ T cells sorted from blood, obtained in a trial of the OX40 agonist ivuxolimab. The J gene is TRBJ2-2, the V gene TRBV25-1, with D possibly being TRBD2 (7 bases). The CDR3 reads CASSEGGQDTGELFF. The CDR3 DNA reads TGTGCCAGCAGTGAGGGGGGGCAGGACACCGGGGAGCTGTTTTTT.